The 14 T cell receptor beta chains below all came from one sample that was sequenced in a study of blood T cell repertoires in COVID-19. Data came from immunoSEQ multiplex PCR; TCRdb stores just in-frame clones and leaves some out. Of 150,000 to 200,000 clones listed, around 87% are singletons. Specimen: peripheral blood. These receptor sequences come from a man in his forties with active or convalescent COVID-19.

The CDR3 coding sequence is TGTGCCAGCAGCAAATCCGGGGGGAAGGATAATTCACCCCTCCACTTT. Translated, it gives CASSKSGGKDNSPLHF. The chain has TRBV9 and TRBJ1-6; D may be TRBD1 (5 bases). There are 16 residues in the CDR3. V was shortened by 4 bases and J by 5 bases, with 16 bases between the two germline ends. Germline assignment: CDR1 SGDLS and CDR2 YYNGEE.

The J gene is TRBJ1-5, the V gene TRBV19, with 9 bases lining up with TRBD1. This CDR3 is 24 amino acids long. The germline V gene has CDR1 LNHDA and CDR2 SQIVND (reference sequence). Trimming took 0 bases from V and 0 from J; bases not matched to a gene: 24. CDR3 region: CASSIESMGQRDRDPPNSNQPQHF. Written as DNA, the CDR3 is TGTGCCAGTAGTATAGAGTCTATGGGGCAGCGGGACAGGGATCCCCCGAATAGCAATCAGCCCCAGCATTTT. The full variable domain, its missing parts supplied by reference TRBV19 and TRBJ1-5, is DGGITQSPKYLFRKEGQNVTLSCEQNLNHDAMYWYRQDPGQGLRLIYYSQIVNDFQKGDIAEGYSVSREKKESFPLTVTSAQKNPTAFYLCASSIESMGQRDRDPPNSNQPQHFGDGTRLSIL.

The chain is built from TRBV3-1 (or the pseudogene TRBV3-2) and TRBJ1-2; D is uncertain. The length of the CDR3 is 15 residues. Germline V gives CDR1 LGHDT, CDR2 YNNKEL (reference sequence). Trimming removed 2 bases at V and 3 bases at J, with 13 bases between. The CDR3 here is CASSQSGVFYYGYTF. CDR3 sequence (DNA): TGTGCCAGCAGCCAAAGCGGTGTCTTCTACTATGGCTACACCTTC.

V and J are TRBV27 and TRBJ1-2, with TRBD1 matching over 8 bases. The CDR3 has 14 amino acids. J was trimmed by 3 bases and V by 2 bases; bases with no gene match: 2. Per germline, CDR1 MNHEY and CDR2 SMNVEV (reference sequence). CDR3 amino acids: CASSLQGADYGYTF. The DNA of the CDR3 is TGTGCCAGCAGTTTACAGGGGGCTGACTATGGCTACACCTTC.

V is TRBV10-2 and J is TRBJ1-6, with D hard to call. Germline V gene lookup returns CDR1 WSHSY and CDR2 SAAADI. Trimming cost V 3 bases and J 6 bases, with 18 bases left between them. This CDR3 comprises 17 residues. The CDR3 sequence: CASSEVSRHSSNSPLHF. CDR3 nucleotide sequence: TGCGCCAGCAGTGAAGTTTCTCGTCACAGCTCTAATTCACCCCTCCACTTT.

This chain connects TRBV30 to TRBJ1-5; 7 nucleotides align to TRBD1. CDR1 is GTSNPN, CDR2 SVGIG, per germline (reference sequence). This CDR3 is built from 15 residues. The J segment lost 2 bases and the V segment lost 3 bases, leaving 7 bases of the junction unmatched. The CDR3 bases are TGTGCCTGGAGGAGGGGGCAGGGTCGCAATCAGCCCCAGCATTTT. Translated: CAWRRGQGRNQPQHF.

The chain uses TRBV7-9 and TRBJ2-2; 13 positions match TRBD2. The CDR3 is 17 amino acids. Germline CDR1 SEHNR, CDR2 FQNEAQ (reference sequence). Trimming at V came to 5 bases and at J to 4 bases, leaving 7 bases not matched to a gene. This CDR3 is CASSPVGLAGSTGELFF. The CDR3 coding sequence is TGTGCCAGCAGCCCCGTGGGACTAGCGGGATCCACCGGGGAGCTGTTTTTT.

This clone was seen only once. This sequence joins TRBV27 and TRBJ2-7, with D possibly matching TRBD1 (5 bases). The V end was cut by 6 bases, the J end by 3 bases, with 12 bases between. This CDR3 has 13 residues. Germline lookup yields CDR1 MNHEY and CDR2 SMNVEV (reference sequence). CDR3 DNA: TGTGCCAGCAGCCCCCGACAGATCTACGAGCAGTACTTC. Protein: CASSPRQIYEQYF.

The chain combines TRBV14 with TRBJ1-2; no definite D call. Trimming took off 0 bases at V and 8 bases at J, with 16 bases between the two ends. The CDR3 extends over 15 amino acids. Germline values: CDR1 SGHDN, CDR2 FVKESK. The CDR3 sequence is CASSQDLRIRSGYTF. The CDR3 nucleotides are TGTGCCAGCAGCCAAGATTTGAGAATTAGAAGCGGCTACACCTTC.

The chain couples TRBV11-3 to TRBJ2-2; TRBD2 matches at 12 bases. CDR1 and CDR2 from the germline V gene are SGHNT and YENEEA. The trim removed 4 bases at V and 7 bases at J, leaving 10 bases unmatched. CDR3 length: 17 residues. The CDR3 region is CASSSLRTSGEGGELFF. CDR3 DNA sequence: TGTGCCAGCAGCTCGCTAAGGACTAGCGGGGAAGGCGGGGAGCTGTTTTTT.

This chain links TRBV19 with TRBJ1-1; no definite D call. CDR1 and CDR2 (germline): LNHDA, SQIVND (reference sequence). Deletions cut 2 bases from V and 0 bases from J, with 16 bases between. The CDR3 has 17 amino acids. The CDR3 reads CASSIRTLRELNTEAFF. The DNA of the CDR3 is TGTGCCAGTAGTATAAGGACCCTGAGGGAACTGAACACTGAAGCTTTCTTT.

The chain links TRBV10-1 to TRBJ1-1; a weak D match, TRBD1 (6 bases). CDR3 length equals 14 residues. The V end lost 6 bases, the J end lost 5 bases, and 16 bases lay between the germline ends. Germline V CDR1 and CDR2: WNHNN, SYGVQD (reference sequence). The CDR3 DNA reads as TGCGCCAGCAGCTCCTGGGACACCAGGACTGAAGCTTTCTTT. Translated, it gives CASSSWDTRTEAFF.

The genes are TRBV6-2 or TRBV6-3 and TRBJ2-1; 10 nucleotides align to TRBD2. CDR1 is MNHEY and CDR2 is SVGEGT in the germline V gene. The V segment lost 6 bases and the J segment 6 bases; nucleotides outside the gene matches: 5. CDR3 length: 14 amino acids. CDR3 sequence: CASSSSGGANEQFF. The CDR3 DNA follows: TGTGCCAGCAGCTCAAGCGGGGGGGCCAATGAGCAGTTCTTC.

The CDR3 coding sequence is TGTGCCAGCAGTTACTCGGGGGAGGGGCGCTCACCCCTCCACTTT. Translating it yields CASSYSGEGRSPLHF. V usage is TRBV6-6 and J usage is TRBJ1-6; a possible D gene is TRBD1 (5 bases). CDR3 size: 15 residues. CDR1 is MNHNY, CDR2 SVGAGI, per germline (reference sequence). V was clipped by 0 bases and J by 10 bases, with 13 bases between them.